The next 16 T cell receptor beta chains were all read from a single sample in a study of T cells in Graves' hyperthyroidism and ophthalmopathy. Amplified regions were TCR beta CDR3 sequences from RNA transcripts. TCR CDR3 underwent first-round RT-PCR with the HTBI primer set. In TCRdb, the multiplex PCR reads were re-called with MiXCR into one record per CDR3 protein. Here the sample spans around 570,000 distinct CDR3 sequences, just under 20% being singletons. Specimen: blood. The receptors originated from a man aged 40-55 years with Graves' ophthalmopathy.

The chain links TRBV19 to TRBJ2-1; D tentatively fits TRBD1 or TRBD2 (6 bases each). The CDR3 extends over 15 amino acids. V was trimmed by 5 bases and J by 0 bases, leaving 11 bases between them. The germline V gene has CDR1 LNHDA and CDR2 SQIVND (reference sequence). This chain's CDR3 is CASSGGTHSYNEQFF. The CDR3 nucleotides read TGTGCCAGTAGTGGAGGGACACACTCCTACAATGAGCAGTTCTTC.

This clonotype appeared a few times. J is TRBJ1-2 and V is TRBV6-5; tentatively, D is TRBD1 (5 bases). Trimming cost V 3 bases and J 7 bases, with 18 bases left between them. This CDR3 is built from 15 residues. Germline lookup yields CDR1 MNHEY and CDR2 SVGAGI. CDR3 nucleotide sequence: TGTGCCAGCAGTTATACCCCGTCAGGGATTTCTGGCTACACCTTC. It translates to CASSYTPSGISGYTF.

The chain combines TRBV29-1 with TRBJ2-3; TRBD2 matches at 10 bases. Germline CDR1 SQVTM, CDR2 ANQGSEA. This CDR3 region has 15 residues. Trimming at V came to 7 bases and at J to 2 bases, leaving 9 bases not matched to a gene. CDR3 sequence reads: CSAVVAGGLTDTQYF. In DNA, the CDR3 is TGCAGCGCGGTGGTAGCGGGAGGCCTCACAGATACGCAGTATTTT.

The chain couples TRBV28 to TRBJ2-1; perhaps TRBD2 as D (5 bases). V was pared by 6 bases and J by 0 bases, with 18 bases between. CDR1 and CDR2 (germline): MDHEN, SYDVKM. This CDR3 spans 17 amino acids. The CDR3 sequence is CASSTRYVLDSYNEQFF. As DNA, the CDR3 is TGTGCCAGCAGCACCCGTTATGTACTAGACTCCTACAATGAGCAGTTCTTC.

This clonotype was detected a few times. CDR3 loop: CASGYPPTGTSGIDEQFF. The CDR3 DNA reads as TGTGCCAGCGGATACCCCCCTACCGGGACTAGCGGGATCGATGAGCAGTTCTTC. The rearrangement joins TRBV11-2 to TRBJ2-1; 13 bases are a match to TRBD2. The CDR3 is 18 residues long. From germline, CDR1 is SGHAT and CDR2 FQNNGV. The junction had 18 bases not matched to a gene; V was cut back by 8 bases and J by 8 bases.

This clonotype has just a few counts. This chain links TRBV3-1 with TRBJ2-5; the D gene is possibly TRBD1 (6 bases). V was cut by 1 base and J by 2 bases, with 11 bases left in between. Germline-derived CDR1 and CDR2 are LGHDT and YNNKEL (reference sequence). The CDR3 contains 15 residues. CDR3 bases: TGTGCCAGCAGCCAAGTTGGGGGCGGACAAGAGACCCAGTACTTC. It yields the protein CASSQVGGGQETQYF.

The genes are TRBV9 and TRBJ2-3; tentative D call: TRBD2 (5 bases). The CDR3 is made up of 16 amino acids. The germline V gene encodes CDR1 SGDLS and CDR2 YYNGEE. V was clipped by 3 bases and J by 2 bases, with 16 bases between them. The CDR3 loop is CASSGHSGATTDTQYF. In nucleotides, the CDR3 is TGTGCCAGCAGCGGCCACAGCGGAGCAACCACAGATACGCAGTATTTT.

The chain links TRBV3-1 to TRBJ1-2; D unclear. CDR3 size: 13 residues. Germline V gives CDR1 LGHDT, CDR2 YNNKEL (reference sequence). Trimming took 0 bases from V and 8 from J, leaving 10 bases between them. The DNA for the CDR3 is TGTGCCAGCAGCCAAGACCTCCGTGGGGGCTACACCTTC. It codes for CASSQDLRGGYTF.

This chain joins TRBV2 and TRBJ2-3; 7 bases map to TRBD1. V dropped 6 bases and J dropped 3; count of bases not matched to a gene: 9. This CDR3 has 15 residues. The germline gives CDR1 SNHLY, CDR2 FYNNEI. Here the CDR3 reads CASSTQGYVTDTQYF. The CDR3 nucleotides are TGTGCCAGCAGCACACAGGGGTACGTGACAGATACGCAGTATTTT.

This clonotype occurred many times. The rearrangement uses TRBV20-1 and TRBJ1-6; D remains unclear. This CDR3 is built from 13 residues. V gave up 5 bases and J gave up 8 bases, with 13 bases separating them. Germline assignment: CDR1 DFQATT and CDR2 SNEGSKA (reference sequence). CDR3 nucleotide sequence: TGCAGTGCTCCCTCGAGCTCGCATTCACCCCTCCACTTT. The encoded protein is CSAPSSSHSPLHF.

The chain recombines TRBV15 with TRBJ2-1; TRBD2 matches 8 bases. CDR3 size: 16 residues. Germline assignment: CDR1 LNHNV and CDR2 YYDKDF (reference sequence). J lost 5 bases, V lost 2 bases, and 8 bases had no gene match. DNA for the CDR3: TGTGCCACCAGCAGAAGTTATGAGACTAGCGACAATGAGCAGTTCTTC. Protein sequence: CATSRSYETSDNEQFF.

This clonotype was seen many times. The chain recombines TRBV7-2 with TRBJ2-1; 10 positions agree with TRBD2. The CDR3 is 16 amino acids. The germline CDR1 and CDR2 sequences are SGHTA and FQGNSA. V was pared by 5 bases and J by 2 bases, with 6 bases of the junction left unmatched. The DNA of the CDR3 is TGTGCCAGCAGCCCCCGGACTAGCGGCACCTACAATGAGCAGTTCTTC. It encodes CASSPRTSGTYNEQFF.

This chain connects TRBV6-1 to TRBJ2-2; a possible D gene is TRBD2 (6 bases). The CDR3 covers 13 residues. Germline assignment: CDR1 MNHNS and CDR2 SASEGT. Trimming removed 6 bases at V and 7 bases at J, with 12 bases between. The DNA of the CDR3 is TGTGCCAGCAGGACGGGAGTGAACGGGGAGCTGTTTTTT. It is translated as CASRTGVNGELFF.

This clonotype was counted between two and nine times. The gene calls are TRBV7-2 and TRBJ2-2, with 8 bases lining up with TRBD2. CDR1 is SGHTA, CDR2 FQGNSA, per germline. V shed 3 bases and J 3 bases; nucleotides not matched to a gene: 9. The CDR3 covers 17 residues. The CDR3 spells CASSLGGRPAYTGELFF. The CDR3 nucleotides read TGTGCCAGCAGCTTGGGCGGGAGGCCCGCTTACACCGGGGAGCTGTTTTTT.

This clonotype was recorded at least ten times. This sequence joins TRBV11-2 and TRBJ1-1, with a tentative D call TRBD1 (6 bases). Germline CDR1 is SGHAT and CDR2 is FQNNGV. The CDR3 totals 16 residues. V dropped 5 bases and J dropped 3 bases, with 19 bases sitting between them. The DNA of the CDR3 is TGTGCCAGCAGCCCTACCGAGAGGGGGACGGACACTGAAGCTTTCTTT. As protein: CASSPTERGTDTEAFF.

The rearrangement joins TRBV20-1 to TRBJ2-5; D call uncertain. The V gene lost 3 bases and the J gene lost 4 bases, with 12 bases spanning the gap. Germline lookup yields CDR1 DFQATT and CDR2 SNEGSKA (reference sequence). The CDR3 totals 13 residues. CDR3 residues: CSARGRTLETQYF. The CDR3 bases are TGCAGTGCTAGGGGCCGGACGTTAGAGACCCAGTACTTC.